The rows below give T cell receptor beta chains drawn from one sample of a study of cytomegalovirus exposure and HLA in healthy donors. Repertoires were generated with immunoSEQ multiplex PCR, while TCRdb's copy carries only in-frame clones and drops some. This sample yields roughly 130,000 clones, of which around 83% are seen a single time; under 1.2% belongs to the top ten. Input material: PBMCs. Receptor source: a human donor in good health. Both conserved end residues are trimmed from each CDR3. D genes are given only for firm matches.

d_call: .
v_call: TRBV6-1
cdr3_aa: ASSGVTGLGNSPLH

d_call: .
v_call: TRBV9
cdr3_aa: ASSVSSTDTQY

d_call: .
v_call: TRBV7-8
cdr3_aa: ASSLFLRGETQY

d_call: .
v_call: TRBV5-5
cdr3_aa: ASSAGGTDVRGTEAF

d_call: TRBD1
v_call: TRBV6-1
cdr3_aa: ASSESPGTGHYGYT

d_call: .
v_call: TRBV7-9
cdr3_aa: ASSFLNTGELF

d_call: .
v_call: TRBV5-1
cdr3_aa: ASSSLFALPRRGAIDTQY

d_call: .
v_call: TRBV5-6
cdr3_aa: ASSPEGGNTIY

d_call: .
v_call: TRBV6-5
cdr3_aa: ASSWTFWPPGHLF

d_call: .
v_call: TRBV7-9
cdr3_aa: ASSSSVGGQTDTQY

d_call: .
v_call: TRBV4-1
cdr3_aa: ASSQASGLYGYT

d_call: .
v_call: TRBV2
cdr3_aa: ASEQLNTEAF

d_call: .
v_call: TRBV6-6
cdr3_aa: ASSAIRAAKNTEAF

d_call: .
v_call: TRBV6-1
cdr3_aa: ASSEFGEQF

d_call: .
v_call: TRBV4-1
cdr3_aa: ASSQEYRPEAF

d_call: TRBD1
v_call: TRBV6-5
cdr3_aa: ASGTGNQPQH

d_call: .
v_call: TRBV6-1
cdr3_aa: ASSVGTILVELF

d_call: TRBD2
v_call: TRBV6-6
cdr3_aa: ASSVSGGAYEQY

d_call: TRBD1
v_call: TRBV7-9
cdr3_aa: ASSHRGQGSETQY

d_call: .
v_call: TRBV4-1
cdr3_aa: ASSQASGFGEQY

d_call: .
v_call: TRBV2
cdr3_aa: ASKRSASVETQY

d_call: .
v_call: TRBV6-5
cdr3_aa: ASSSREMAGANVLT

d_call: TRBD1
v_call: TRBV6-1
cdr3_aa: ASSEAHRTGFYYGYT

d_call: .
v_call: TRBV5-1
cdr3_aa: ASSLTGREGQPQH

d_call: .
v_call: TRBV9
cdr3_aa: ASSARQGWEEKLF

d_call: .
v_call: TRBV28
cdr3_aa: ASSSSGATLYGYT

d_call: TRBD1
v_call: TRBV5-1
cdr3_aa: ASSLGRGQNNEKLF

d_call: TRBD1
v_call: TRBV7-9
cdr3_aa: ASSLAGAGGANNEQF

d_call: TRBD2
v_call: TRBV18
cdr3_aa: ASSPGLDTDTQY

d_call: .
v_call: TRBV4-2
cdr3_aa: ASSQFSSGGYYEQY

d_call: TRBD1
v_call: TRBV7-6
cdr3_aa: ASRDRDSGNTIY

d_call: .
v_call: TRBV28
cdr3_aa: ASTNSITGYNSPLH

d_call: .
v_call: TRBV6-5
cdr3_aa: ASSYSSGSGNTIY

d_call: .
v_call: TRBV11-2
cdr3_aa: ASSLDWGVNYGYT

d_call: .
v_call: TRBV11-2
cdr3_aa: ASSLDRPGGEGYT

d_call: .
v_call: TRBV4-1
cdr3_aa: ASSQQGLLGALH

d_call: .
v_call: TRBV4-1
cdr3_aa: ASSQDSKQGETQY

d_call: .
v_call: TRBV6-5
cdr3_aa: ASSYFTSLQGNEQF

d_call: TRBD1
v_call: TRBV11-2
cdr3_aa: ASSLGQGNSPLH

d_call: TRBD1
v_call: TRBV10-2
cdr3_aa: ASARDRESLSNQPQH

d_call: .
v_call: TRBV6-1
cdr3_aa: ASMLGGLTGELF

d_call: .
v_call: TRBV6-6
cdr3_aa: ASGTGKLF

d_call: .
v_call: TRBV6-5
cdr3_aa: ASSLDPTGLYEQY

d_call: .
v_call: TRBV5-6
cdr3_aa: ASSFSGQGYEQY

d_call: .
v_call: TRBV25-1
cdr3_aa: ASSERGRGDSPLH